This T cell receptor beta chain originates from a study of OX40 agonist ivuxolimab in advanced cancers. In terms of the full investigation: Ivuxolimab was a fully human IgG2 agonistic monoclonal antibody targeting the costimulatory receptor OX40 (CD134). The dose-escalation cohort was 80% to 90% male with a mean age of approximately 60 years, ranging from roughly 20 to 80. The paper reports the monotherapy dose-escalation portion (N of about 54 patients) of the phase I ivuxolimab trial. Peripheral TCRbeta sequencing aimed to test whether ivuxolimab altered TCR sequence diversity and caused clonal T-cell expansion. Prior anti-PD-1, anti-PD-L1 or anti-CTLA-4 therapy was permitted, and checkpoint inhibitors had been received by roughly 40% of dose-escalation patients. Partial responses occurred in three dose-escalation patients, of whom one had hepatocellular carcinoma and two had cutaneous melanoma. Intravenous ivuxolimab was administered to patients every 2 weeks at six dose levels: 0.01, 0.1, 0.3, 1.5, 3 and 10 mg/kg. Of the approximately 50 dose-escalation patients, hepatocellular carcinoma was present in approximately 20, melanoma in roughly 15, renal cell carcinoma in 9 and head and neck cancer in 9. Results the study describes overall, beyond this receptor: Which antigens the clonally expanded peripheral T cells were specific for was not determined. At doses of 0.1 to 3.0 mg/kg, clonal expansion of both CD4+ and CD8+ T cells in blood was seen between baseline and week 6. In the 0.1-3.0 mg/kg groups, partial responders had among the lowest normalized peripheral clonal expansion, particularly in CD8+ T cells. On average, CD8+ T cells showed more expanded clones than CD4+ T cells after ivuxolimab. Low levels of normalized T-cell clonal expansion were also shown by some nonresponding patients.

For sequencing of the TCRbeta CDR3 region, genomic DNA was extracted from the sorted cells. TCRbeta CDR3 regions were sequenced using the immunoSEQ Assay. TCRdb provides this immuneACCESS table in a form limited to in-frame rearrangements. Some clones are lacking; in checked studies, under half of them reflect an unresolved V gene, and why the rest are absent is not known. Here the sample has tens of thousands of clones; around nine tenths occur a single time. Approximately 0.8% of the sample rests with the top ten. To note about this clone: There is no known antigen for this receptor. Base qualities are not at hand, and no much larger clone is one base apart.

Counted from cysteine to phenylalanine, this CDR3 has 18 amino acids. Only CDR3 DNA remains: 54 bases, in frame from the first base. The germline V gene (reference sequence) yields LNHDA for CDR1 and SQIVND for CDR2. Compared with germline, V lacks 7 bases and J lacks 3 bases; bases without a gene match: 17. Patients with a history of autoimmune disease or receiving systemic immunosuppression were excluded from the trial. Peripheral blood for TCR sequencing was collected from all dose cohorts at baseline, on cycle 4 day 1, and on cycle 7 day 1. Samples were obtained from an open-label, multicenter, first-in-human phase I dose-escalation trial of ivuxolimab. Adults with locally advanced or metastatic head and neck squamous cell, hepatocellular, melanoma or renal cell carcinoma were enrolled in the trial. Before TCR sequencing, CD4+ T cells and CD8+ T cells from peripheral blood were sorted into separate populations.

The input for sequencing was CD4+ or CD8+ T cells sorted from blood, taken in a trial of the OX40 agonist ivuxolimab. Recombination connected TRBV19 to TRBJ1-1, and 10 junctional nucleotides match TRBD1. This TCR derives from an adult with an advanced solid tumor such as melanoma, head and neck, liver or kidney cancer. The nucleotide sequence reads as follows: TGTGCCAGTATTCAGGGACAGGGGCGGCGATCGAAGCACACTGAAGCTTTCTTT. It is translated as CASIQGQGRRSKHTEAFF.